These 7 T cell receptor beta chains came from one sample sequenced in a study of cytomegalovirus exposure and HLA in healthy donors (dated by TCRdb to the late 2010s). The library came from the immunoSEQ multiplex PCR assay. TCRdb holds this immuneACCESS table with in-frame rearrangements only. Some clones are missing; in checked studies, unresolved V genes explain under half, and the rest has no known cause. The sample table records 220,000 or so clones; approximately 82% of these occur just once. Clones ranked in the top ten supply 4.5% to 7% of the sample. The sequencing sample was made of PBMCs. All receptors derive from a woman aged 18-29 years in good health and CMV-seronegative.

The CDR3 here is CARTAASTDTQYF. The CDR3 DNA is TGTGCCCGCACGGCGGCTAGCACAGATACGCAGTATTTT. V is TRBV2 and J is TRBJ2-3; D is unresolved. Trimming removed 11 bases from V and 0 bases from J, with 12 bases in between. The germline V gene encodes CDR1 SNHLY and CDR2 FYNNEI. The CDR3 has 13 residues. The full variable domain, completed using reference TRBV2 and TRBJ2-3, is EPEVTQTPSHQVTQMGQEVILRCVPISNHLYFYWYRQILGQKVEFLVSFYNNEISEKSEIFDDQFSVERPDGSNFTLKIRSTKLEDSAMYFCARTAASTDTQYFGPGTRLTVL.

The table lists this clone with a few counts. The chain uses TRBV6-6 and TRBJ2-5; 7 positions agree with TRBD1. Losses at the gene ends were 0 bases for V and 1 base for J; bases not matched to a gene: 2. CDR3 length: 15 amino acids. Germline CDR1 MNHNY, CDR2 SVGAGI (reference sequence). CDR3 residues: CASSYSRGLQETQYF. The CDR3 nucleotides read TGTGCCAGCAGTTACTCAAGGGGGCTCCAAGAGACCCAGTACTTC.

The chain recombines TRBV2 with TRBJ1-6, with D unresolved. CDR1 and CDR2 (germline): SNHLY, FYNNEI. Trimming left V 4 bases short and J 0 bases short, with 7 bases between. The CDR3 covers 15 residues. CDR3 region: CASSGLSSYNSPLHF. DNA of the CDR3: TGTGCCAGCAGTGGCCTTAGCTCCTATAATTCACCCCTCCACTTT.

The chain employs TRBV29-1 and TRBJ2-7; maybe TRBD2 (6 bases). The germline V gene encodes CDR1 SQVTM and CDR2 ANQGSEA. The CDR3 loop spans 12 amino acids. V lost 2 bases, J lost 5 bases, and 10 bases lay in between. The CDR3 is CSVEIPGDEQYF. The CDR3 nucleotides read TGCAGCGTTGAAATCCCGGGAGACGAGCAGTACTTC.

This chain joins TRBV28 and TRBJ2-7; TRBD1 aligns across 10 bases. V gave up 6 bases and J gave up 7 bases; unmatched junction bases: 18. The CDR3 consists of 17 residues. From germline, CDR1 is MDHEN and CDR2 SYDVKM. The CDR3 here is CASSSNAPGQGPGEQYF. In DNA form, the CDR3 reads TGTGCCAGCAGCTCGAACGCTCCGGGACAGGGGCCCGGGGAGCAGTACTTC. The full variable domain, with the rest looked up from reference TRBV28 and TRBJ2-7, is DVKVTQSSRYLVKRTGEKVFLECVQDMDHENMFWYRQDPGLGLRLIYFSYDVKMKEKGDIPEGYSVSREKKERFSLILESASTNQTSMYLCASSSNAPGQGPGEQYFGPGTRLTVT.

The rearrangement uses TRBV28 and TRBJ1-1; D is unclear. The CDR3 has 15 amino acids. Germline CDR1 MDHEN, CDR2 SYDVKM. Trimming stripped 3 bases from V and 0 bases from J, with 11 bases between. The CDR3 region is CASSFAGTMNTEAFF. The CDR3 DNA reads as TGTGCCAGCAGTTTTGCAGGAACAATGAACACTGAAGCTTTCTTT.

The V and J genes are TRBV2 and TRBJ2-5, with a possible D match to TRBD1 (6 bases). The V end lost 6 bases, the J end lost 2 bases, and 13 bases lay between the germline ends. Germline CDR1 SNHLY, CDR2 FYNNEI. This CDR3 has 14 residues. CDR3 sequence reads: CASSPDRRQETQYF. The CDR3 nucleotides read TGTGCCAGCAGCCCTGACAGGCGTCAAGAGACCCAGTACTTC.